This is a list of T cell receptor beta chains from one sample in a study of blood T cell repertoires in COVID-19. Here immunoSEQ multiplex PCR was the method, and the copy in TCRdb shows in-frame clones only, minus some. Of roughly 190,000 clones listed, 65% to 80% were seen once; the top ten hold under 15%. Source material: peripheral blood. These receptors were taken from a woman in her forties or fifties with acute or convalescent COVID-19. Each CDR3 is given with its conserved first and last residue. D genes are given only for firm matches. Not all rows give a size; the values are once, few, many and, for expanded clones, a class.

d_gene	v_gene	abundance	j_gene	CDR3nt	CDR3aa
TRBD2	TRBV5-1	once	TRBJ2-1	TGCGCCAGCGGTGGGGGGGTAGCGGGAGGAATCGGTGAGCAGTTCTTC	CASGGGVAGGIGEQFF
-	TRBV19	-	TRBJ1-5	TGTGCCAGTAGTATAAGAATAAGGGGCGGTCAGCCCCAGCATTTT	CASSIRIRGGQPQHF
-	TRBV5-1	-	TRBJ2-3	TGCGCCAGCAGCTCAGGTCCCGACGTGGATACGCAGTATTTT	CASSSGPDVDTQYF
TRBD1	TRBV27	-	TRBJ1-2	TGTGCCAGCAGTTTATCGGACAGGCCAAAGAGCTACACCTTC	CASSLSDRPKSYTF
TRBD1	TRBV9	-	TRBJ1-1	TGTGCCAGCAGCGTAAATGCTCCGGGACAGGGAGCGAACACTGAAGCTTTCTTT	CASSVNAPGQGANTEAFF
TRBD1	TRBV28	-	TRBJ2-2	TGTGCCAGCAGGACCGCCGGGACAGGGAACACCGGGGAGCTGTTTTTT	CASRTAGTGNTGELFF
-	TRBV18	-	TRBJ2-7	TGTGCCAGCTCACCAGGGACTCTCCCCGCCTACGAGCAGTACTTC	CASSPGTLPAYEQYF
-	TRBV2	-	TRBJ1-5	TGTGCCAGCAGTAATGCCAACAGCTTTAGCAATCAGCCCCAGCATTTT	CASSNANSFSNQPQHF
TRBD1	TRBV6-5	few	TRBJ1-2	TGTGCCAGCAGCTATTCACAGGGGGGCGGTGGCTACACCTTC	CASSYSQGGGGYTF
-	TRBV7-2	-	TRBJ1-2	TGTGCCAGCAGCCCTGCCTCCAGGGAATGGGGCTACACCTTC	CASSPASREWGYTF
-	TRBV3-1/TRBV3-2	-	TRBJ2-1	TGTGCCAGCAGCCAAGAAAGGGCGGGGTTAAAGTACAATGAGCAGTTCTTC	CASSQERAGLKYNEQFF
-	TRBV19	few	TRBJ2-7	TGTGCCAGTAGTAACCGCGGGGAGCAGTACTTC	CASSNRGEQYF
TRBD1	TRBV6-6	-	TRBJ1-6	TGTGCCAGCAGGACTACAGGGGGCGATAATTCACCCCTCCACTTT	CASRTTGGDNSPLHF
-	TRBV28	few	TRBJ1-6	TGTGCCAGCAGTACCTTAGAGGGGGGGTTTAATTCACCCCTCCACTTT	CASSTLEGGFNSPLHF
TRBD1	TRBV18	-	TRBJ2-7	TGTGCCAGCTCACCAATACTATCATCGACAGGGAATTCCTACGAGCAGTACTTC	CASSPILSSTGNSYEQYF
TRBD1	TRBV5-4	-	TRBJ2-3	TGTGCCAGCAGCAGGGACAGCCGCACAGATACGCAGTATTTT	CASSRDSRTDTQYF
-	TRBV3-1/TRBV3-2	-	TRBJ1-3	TGTGCCAGCAGCCTTGGGGGGGCGAGGGCTGGAAACACCATATATTTT	CASSLGGARAGNTIYF
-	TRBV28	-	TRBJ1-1	TGTGCCAGCAGGCCCACAAGCACTGAAGCTTTCTTT	CASRPTSTEAFF
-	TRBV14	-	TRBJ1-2	TGTGCCAGCAGCCAAGCAGGGATGGATGGCTACACCTTC	CASSQAGMDGYTF
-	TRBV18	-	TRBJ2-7	TGTGCCAGCTCACCGTCCAGTTCCTACGAGCAGTACTTC	CASSPSSSYEQYF
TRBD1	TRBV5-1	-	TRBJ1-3	TGCGCCAGCAGCCCCGGGACAGGGTTTGGAAACACCATATATTTT	CASSPGTGFGNTIYF
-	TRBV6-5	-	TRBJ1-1	TGTGCCTCAGGGGAGGGGTGGACTGAAGCTTTCTTT	CASGEGWTEAFF
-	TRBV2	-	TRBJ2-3	TGTGCCAGCAAGTTTAATAGCGTTAGCACAGATACGCAGTATTTT	CASKFNSVSTDTQYF
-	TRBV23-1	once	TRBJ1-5	TGCGCCAGCAGTCAATTTGGGGGGGCGGGAAGCAATCAGCCCCAGCATTTT	CASSQFGGAGSNQPQHF
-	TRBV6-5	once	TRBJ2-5	TGTGCCCTCCAGAGTACAGGGCAGAGGACCCAGTACTTC	CALQSTGQRTQYF
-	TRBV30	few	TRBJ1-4	TGTGCCTGGAGGACCACATCGTCCAGGGGTAATGAAAAACTGTTTTTT	CAWRTTSSRGNEKLFF